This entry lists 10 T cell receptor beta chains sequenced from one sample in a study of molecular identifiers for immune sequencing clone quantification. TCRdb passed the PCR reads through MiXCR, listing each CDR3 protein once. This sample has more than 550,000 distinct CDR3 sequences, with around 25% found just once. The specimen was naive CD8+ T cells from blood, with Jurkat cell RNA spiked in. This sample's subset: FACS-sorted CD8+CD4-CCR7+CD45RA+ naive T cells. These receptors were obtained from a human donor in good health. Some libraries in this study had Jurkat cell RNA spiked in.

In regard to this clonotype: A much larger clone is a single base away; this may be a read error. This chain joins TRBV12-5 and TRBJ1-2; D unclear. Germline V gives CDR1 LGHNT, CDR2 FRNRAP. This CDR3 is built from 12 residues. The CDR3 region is CAGGLTSYGYTF. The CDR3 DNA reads TGTGCTGGTGGTTTGACTAGCTATGGCTACACCTTC.

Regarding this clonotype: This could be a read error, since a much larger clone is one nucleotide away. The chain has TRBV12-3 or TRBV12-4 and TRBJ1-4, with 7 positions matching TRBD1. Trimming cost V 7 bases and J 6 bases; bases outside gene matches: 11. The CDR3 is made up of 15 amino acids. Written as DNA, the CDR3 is TGTGCCAGCACCCTCTCAGGGGGAGGGCATGAAAAACTGTTTTTT. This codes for CASTLSGGGHEKLFF.

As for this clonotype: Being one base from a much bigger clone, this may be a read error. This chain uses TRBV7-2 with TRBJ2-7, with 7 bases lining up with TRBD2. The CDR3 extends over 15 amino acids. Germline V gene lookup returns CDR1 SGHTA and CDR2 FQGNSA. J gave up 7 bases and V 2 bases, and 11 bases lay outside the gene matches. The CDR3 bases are TGTGCCAGCAGCTTAATGCTAGCGGCAGGTGATGAGCAGTACTTC. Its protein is CASSLMLAAGDEQYF.

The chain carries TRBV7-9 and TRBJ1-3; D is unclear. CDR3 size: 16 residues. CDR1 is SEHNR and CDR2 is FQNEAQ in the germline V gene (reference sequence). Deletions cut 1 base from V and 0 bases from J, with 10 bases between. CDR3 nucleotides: TGTGCCAGCAGCTTAGTGGCAGGAAACTCTGGAAACACCATATATTTT. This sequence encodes CASSLVAGNSGNTIYF.

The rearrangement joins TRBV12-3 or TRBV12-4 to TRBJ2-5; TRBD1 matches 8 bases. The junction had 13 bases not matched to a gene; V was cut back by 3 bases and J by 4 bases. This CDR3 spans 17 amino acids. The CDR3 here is CASSFRQGAPQIETQYF. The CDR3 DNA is TGTGCCAGCAGTTTTCGGCAGGGGGCGCCTCAGATAGAGACCCAGTACTTC.

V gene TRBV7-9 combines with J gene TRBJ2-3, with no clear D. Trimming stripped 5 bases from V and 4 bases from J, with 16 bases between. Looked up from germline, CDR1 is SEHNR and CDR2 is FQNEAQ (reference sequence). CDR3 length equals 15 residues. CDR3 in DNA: TGTGCCAGCAGCCCCCGCCAGTCGCTAGCAGATACGCAGTATTTT. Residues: CASSPRQSLADTQYF.

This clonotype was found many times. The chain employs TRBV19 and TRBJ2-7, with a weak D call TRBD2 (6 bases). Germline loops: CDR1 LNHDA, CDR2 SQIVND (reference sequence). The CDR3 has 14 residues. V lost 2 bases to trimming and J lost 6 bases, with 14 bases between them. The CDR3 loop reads CASSIRAGIAEQYF. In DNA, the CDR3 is TGTGCCAGTAGTATACGCGCGGGAATCGCCGAGCAGTACTTC.

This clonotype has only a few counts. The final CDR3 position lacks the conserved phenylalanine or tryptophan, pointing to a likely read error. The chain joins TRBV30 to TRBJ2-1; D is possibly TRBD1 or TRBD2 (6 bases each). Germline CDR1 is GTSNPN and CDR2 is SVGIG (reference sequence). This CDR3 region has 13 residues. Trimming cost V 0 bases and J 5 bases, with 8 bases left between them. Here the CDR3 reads CAWSVGGHNEQFL. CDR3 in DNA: TGTGCCTGGAGTGTAGGGGGGCACAATGAGCAGTTCCTC.

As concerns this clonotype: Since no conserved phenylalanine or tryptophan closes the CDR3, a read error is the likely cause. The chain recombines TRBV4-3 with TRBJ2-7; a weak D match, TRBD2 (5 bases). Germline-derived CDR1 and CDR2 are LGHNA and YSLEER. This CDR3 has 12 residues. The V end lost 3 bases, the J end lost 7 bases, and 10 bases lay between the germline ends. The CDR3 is CASSHNSGEQYS. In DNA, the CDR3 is TGCGCCAGCAGCCATAACTCGGGGGAGCAGTACTCC.

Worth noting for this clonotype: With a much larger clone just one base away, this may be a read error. CDR3 nucleotide sequence: TGTGCCCCCAGCAGAGTTTCATCCTCAGACGGTGAGCAGTTCTTC. The encoded protein is CAPSRVSSSDGEQFF. V usage is TRBV15 and J usage is TRBJ2-1; D not certain. CDR3 size: 15 residues. Germline-derived CDR1 and CDR2 are LNHNV and YYDKDF (reference sequence).